A selection of T cell receptor beta chains follows, all from one sample in a study of CD8+CD57+ T cells in acquired aplastic anemia. MiXCR was run by TCRdb on the reads, yielding one entry per CDR3 protein. The sample carries hundreds of thousands of distinct CDR3 sequences, approximately 86% recorded once. Sequenced sample: sorted CD4+, CD8+, or CD8+CD57+ T cells (not recorded which) from PBMCs. The receptors derive from a human donor with aplastic anemia. The CDR3 runs from the conserved cysteine through the conserved F or W. A D gene is named only where the DNA matches it firmly.

CDR3 protein: CASSLDRTGNTPAFF; J gene: TRBJ1-1; D gene: TRBD1; V gene: TRBV7-3
CDR3 protein: CASSEGGGNGQDVQLF; J gene: TRBJ2-1; D gene: NA; V gene: TRBV2
CDR3 protein: CASSREPQYSGANVLTF; J gene: TRBJ2-6; D gene: NA; V gene: TRBV11-1
CDR3 protein: CASRLDGKVQYF; J gene: TRBJ2-5; D gene: NA; V gene: TRBV11-3
CDR3 protein: CASGVGGNGTAFF; J gene: TRBJ2-3; D gene: NA; V gene: TRBV7-8
CDR3 protein: CAASRGGGQDTQYF; J gene: TRBJ2-3; D gene: NA; V gene: TRBV15
CDR3 protein: CASSDGRSRGRFF; J gene: TRBJ2-1; D gene: NA; V gene: TRBV7-9
CDR3 protein: CASSYTGGPPPHF; J gene: TRBJ1-5; D gene: NA; V gene: TRBV7-8
CDR3 protein: CASSVEGNSYAQYF; J gene: TRBJ2-7; D gene: NA; V gene: TRBV7-3
CDR3 protein: CASSPGDRGKEQYF; J gene: TRBJ2-7; D gene: TRBD1; V gene: TRBV7-2
CDR3 protein: CASSLARSRDTEYF; J gene: TRBJ2-3; D gene: NA; V gene: TRBV7-9
CDR3 protein: CASRHPRRRTQKF; J gene: TRBJ2-3; D gene: NA; V gene: TRBV9
CDR3 protein: CASSLVSAGAAGNIQYF; J gene: TRBJ2-4; D gene: NA; V gene: TRBV5-4
CDR3 protein: CASSFTSGSGEQFF; J gene: TRBJ2-1; D gene: TRBD2; V gene: TRBV5-4
CDR3 protein: CASSITSGRRNEQFF; J gene: TRBJ2-1; D gene: TRBD2; V gene: TRBV7-2
CDR3 protein: CASSFQTGGAADDQFF; J gene: TRBJ2-1; D gene: NA; V gene: TRBV7-8
CDR3 protein: CASSFHADGTALF; J gene: TRBJ2-3; D gene: NA; V gene: TRBV7-8
CDR3 protein: CASSLSPSNEKHF; J gene: TRBJ2-1; D gene: NA; V gene: TRBV7-3
CDR3 protein: CASSGGQGARDEKLFF; J gene: TRBJ1-4; D gene: TRBD1; V gene: TRBV5-4
CDR3 protein: CASSYSSGEQSSEKLFF; J gene: TRBJ1-4; D gene: NA; V gene: TRBV13
CDR3 protein: CASRMGENPTPPRYTF; J gene: TRBJ1-2; D gene: NA; V gene: TRBV7-8
CDR3 protein: CASSDLRFIPNTGELFF; J gene: TRBJ2-2; D gene: NA; V gene: TRBV19
CDR3 protein: CASSLGLGATTQYF; J gene: TRBJ2-3; D gene: NA; V gene: TRBV9
CDR3 protein: CASSLSSYNSPGHTF; J gene: TRBJ1-2; D gene: NA; V gene: TRBV7-6
CDR3 protein: CASSLAGGPTTTYF; J gene: TRBJ2-3; D gene: NA; V gene: TRBV7-8
CDR3 protein: CATSTRSGQETQYF; J gene: TRBJ2-5; D gene: NA; V gene: TRBV15
CDR3 protein: CASVLVGGALPGYTF; J gene: TRBJ1-2; D gene: NA; V gene: TRBV7-8
CDR3 protein: CASSLAPTSSYEQYF; J gene: TRBJ2-7; D gene: NA; V gene: TRBV7-2
CDR3 protein: CASSAQTGLSEQYF; J gene: TRBJ2-7; D gene: TRBD1; V gene: TRBV19
CDR3 protein: CASSFHPDGTAHSYTF; J gene: TRBJ1-2; D gene: TRBD1; V gene: TRBV7-8
CDR3 protein: CASSLYGTADEQYF; J gene: TRBJ2-7; D gene: NA; V gene: TRBV5-1
CDR3 protein: CASSPRTGNSPLHF; J gene: TRBJ1-6; D gene: TRBD1; V gene: TRBV9
CDR3 protein: CASSVGGGGATQYF; J gene: TRBJ2-5; D gene: TRBD2; V gene: TRBV5-1
CDR3 protein: CASSLDLTGHEQYF; J gene: TRBJ2-7; D gene: NA; V gene: TRBV11-3
CDR3 protein: CASGHGLADGYNF; J gene: TRBJ1-2; D gene: NA; V gene: TRBV2
CDR3 protein: CASSESGRIYEQYF; J gene: TRBJ2-7; D gene: NA; V gene: TRBV10-3
CDR3 protein: CTITRVTEDFF; J gene: TRBJ1-1; D gene: NA; V gene: TRBV29-1
CDR3 protein: CASTKTEKTLFF; J gene: TRBJ2-2; D gene: NA; V gene: TRBV9